Detailed here is one T cell receptor (beta chain). The sample comes from a study of blood T cell repertoires in COVID-19. Study information: PBMCs, B-cell-depleted T cells, or T cells were the source of the cDNA or gDNA that made up the material.

Sequencing was performed with immunoSEQ multiplex PCR; in TCRdb, only in-frame clones are kept and a portion is missing. The data contain approximately 100,000 clones, roughly 89% of them singletons. In germline, CDR1 is MNHNS, CDR2 SASEGT. The CDR3 has 15 amino acids. The V end lost 3 bases, the J end lost 1 base, and 10 bases lay between the germline ends. The V call is TRBV6-1, the J call TRBJ2-1; D may be TRBD2 (5 bases). The source of this sequence is a man between 65 and 80 years old with acute or convalescent COVID-19. Sequencing was performed on peripheral blood. The CDR3 coding sequence is TGTGCCAGCAGTGACCGGCGGGTTTCCTACAATGAGCAGTTCTTC. It yields the protein CASSDRRVSYNEQFF.